This TCR beta chain was recorded in a study of T cell changes during pregnancy in multiple sclerosis. The germline V gene has CDR1 LNHDA and CDR2 SQIVND (reference sequence). The V and J ends lost 3 bases and 3 bases respectively, with 12 bases between them. The CDR3 runs 14 residues. The data were produced by immunoSEQ multiplex PCR, yet TCRdb's version contains in-frame clones alone and is incomplete. Of over 35,000 clones in the sample, 85% to 95% were seen once. Sample: peripheral blood. The V gene is TRBV19, the J gene TRBJ2-7, with D possibly matching TRBD2 (5 bases). This TCR derives from a female donor with multiple sclerosis, enrolled in a pregnancy study. CDR3 DNA: TGTGCCAGTAGTATTCGCCTCGGGAACTACGAGCAGTACTTC. It yields the protein CASSIRLGNYEQYF.